This TCR beta chain appears in the sequencing data of a study of T-cell memory formation after mild COVID-19. As for the study in general: Largely donor-specific TCR clusters were found.

Germline-derived CDR1 and CDR2 are DFQATT and SNEGSKA (reference sequence). The CDR3 is made up of 11 amino acids. The trim removed 2 bases at V and 15 bases at J, leaving 7 bases unmatched. Note on this clonotype: Antigen unknown.

Constant-segment primers were used for 5'RACE, and the resulting TCR alpha and TCR beta cDNA libraries carried sample barcodes and UMIs. TCRdb reanalysed the 5' RACE reads using MiXCR and keeps one entry per CDR3 protein. The sample lists approximately 490,000 distinct CDR3 sequences, over 20% occurring once. Study-level results: Shrinking CD4+ clones were chiefly CM and EM; CD8+ ones were chiefly EMRA.

Sequencing input: PBMCs or a T cell subset sorted from them (not recorded which). This receptor was obtained from an adult woman who had mild COVID-19 (a few samples of this study predate the infection). Cell type and time point are not known. The chain recombines TRBV20-1 with TRBJ2-1, with 7 bases aligning to TRBD2. The chain's CDR3 is CSARWREFPFF. The CDR3 bases are TGCAGTGCTAGATGGCGGGAGTTCCCGTTCTTC.